Listed here are 31 T cell receptor beta chains from one sample, sequenced in a study of cytomegalovirus exposure and HLA in healthy donors. PCR used 60 Vbeta primers and 13 Jbeta primers. Some clones are missing from TCRdb's copy, which holds only in-frame ones; the method was immunoSEQ multiplex PCR. This sample has 85,000 to 100,000 clones; 75% to 85% occur once, and the top ten carry around 3.5%. Sequencing used PBMCs. These TCRs come from a male donor in good health and CMV-seropositive.

This clone was observed a single time. This sequence joins TRBV5-6 and TRBJ1-5, with D possibly being TRBD1 (6 bases). Germline lookup yields CDR1 SGHDT and CDR2 YYEEEE. CDR3 size: 17 residues. Trimming pared 0 bases from V and 2 bases from J, leaving 15 bases between. The CDR3 DNA is TGTGCCAGCAGCTTGGGAGACAGGCCTTGGGGCAATCAGCCCCAGCATTTT. Translating it yields CASSLGDRPWGNQPQHF.

This chain uses TRBV2 with TRBJ1-1; D may be TRBD1 (6 bases). V was trimmed by 9 bases and J by 0 bases, leaving 11 bases between them. The germline V gene has CDR1 SNHLY and CDR2 FYNNEI. The CDR3 runs to 13 residues. The CDR3, as DNA: TGTGCCAGGGGGGCAGATCTGAACACTGAAGCTTTCTTT. It codes for CARGADLNTEAFF.

The chain employs TRBV5-1 and TRBJ2-7; 8 bases fit TRBD1. V was clipped by 4 bases and J by 1 base; unmatched bases: 7. Germline lookup yields CDR1 SGHRS and CDR2 YFSETQ. The CDR3 is 15 residues long. The CDR3 loop reads CASSPDRVGSYEQYF. CDR3 DNA sequence: TGCGCCAGCAGCCCGGACAGGGTAGGATCCTACGAGCAGTACTTC.

This sequence joins TRBV4-1 and TRBJ1-2; 8 positions match TRBD1. J lost 4 bases, V lost 4 bases, and 5 bases had no gene match. The CDR3 is 14 residues long. In germline, CDR1 is MGHRA, CDR2 YSYEKL. The CDR3 sequence is CASSPGGQGYGYTF. The DNA of the CDR3 is TGCGCCAGCAGCCCAGGCGGACAGGGCTATGGCTACACCTTC.

This clone turned up a few times. The chain is built from TRBV19 and TRBJ1-1; D not resolved. The V gene's germline CDR1 is LNHDA and CDR2 SQIVND (reference sequence). V was clipped by 1 base and J by 11 bases, with 14 bases between them. This CDR3 contains 13 residues. The CDR3: CASSIGGAAAAFF. CDR3 bases: TGTGCCAGTAGTATAGGCGGCGCGGCGGCTGCTTTCTTT.

The chain is built from TRBV27 and TRBJ1-6, with a weak D call TRBD1 (5 bases). This CDR3 has 14 residues. V was clipped by 0 bases and J by 12 bases, with 12 bases between them. Germline V gene lookup returns CDR1 MNHEY and CDR2 SMNVEV (reference sequence). CDR3 sequence: CASSLSRGNEPLHF. Here the CDR3 DNA reads TGTGCCAGCAGTTTATCGCGGGGGAATGAACCCCTCCACTTT.

Worth noting for this clone: At one end, the junction sequence differs from germline, possibly due to a read error. The chain recombines TRBV7-7 with TRBJ2-7; D is unclear. The CDR3 is 13 residues long. Germline V CDR1 and CDR2: SSHAT, FNYEAQ (reference sequence). CDR3 sequence (DNA): TGTGCTAGCAGCTATCACAGACCCTACGAGCAGTACTTC. It codes for CASSYHRPYEQYF. Drawing the rest from reference TRBV7-7 and TRBJ2-7, the complete variable domain is GAGVSQSPRYKVTKRGQDVTLRCDPISSHATLYWYQQALGQGPEFLTYFNYEAQPDKSGLPSDRFSAERPEGSISTLTIQRTEQRDSAMYRCASSYHRPYEQYFGPGTRLTVT.

This chain connects TRBV7-2 to TRBJ1-1; D perhaps matches TRBD1 (5 bases). There are 17 residues in the CDR3. V was clipped by 7 bases and J by 7 bases, with 28 bases between them. Germline values: CDR1 SGHTA, CDR2 FQGNSA. Here the CDR3 DNA reads TGTGCCAGCAATGGGAGGTGGGGGATTAGTCCGTTGGGTGAAGCTTTCTTT. Translating it yields CASNGRWGISPLGEAFF.

The CDR3, as DNA: TGCGCCAGCAGCCAAGATGGGGGAGGGCGGCAGCCCCAGCATTTT. Translated, it gives CASSQDGGGRQPQHF. This sequence joins TRBV4-1 and TRBJ1-5; tentative D call: TRBD1 (5 bases). Germline V CDR1 and CDR2: MGHRA, YSYEKL. The CDR3 totals 15 residues. With 0 bases removed from V and 7 bases from J, the gap between germline ends came to 13 bases.

The chain links TRBV6-1 to TRBJ1-1; D might be TRBD1 (5 bases). This CDR3 region has 14 residues. The germline V gene has CDR1 MNHNS and CDR2 SASEGT. V was pared by 4 bases and J by 5 bases, with 14 bases between. The DNA for the CDR3 is TGTGCCAGCAGTGGGCAGGGTGTGGGGACTGAAGCTTTCTTT. The encoded protein is CASSGQGVGTEAFF.

The V gene is TRBV30, the J gene TRBJ2-7; D perhaps matches TRBD1 (6 bases). Trimming stripped 3 bases from V and 3 bases from J, with 15 bases between. The germline CDR1 and CDR2 sequences are GTSNPN and SVGIG (reference sequence). The CDR3 sequence is 14 residues long. CDR3 in DNA: TGTGCCTGGAGAACCCAGGGGAACTACTACGAGCAGTACTTC. It encodes CAWRTQGNYYEQYF.

The sample holds a few counts of this clone. V and J are TRBV7-9 and TRBJ1-5, with 8 bases lining up with TRBD1. V lost 5 bases and J lost 9; bases outside the gene matches: 15. This CDR3 has 16 amino acids. CDR1 and CDR2 from the germline V gene are SEHNR and FQNEAQ (reference sequence). Here the CDR3 reads CASSPNRGEGLGPQHF. Written as DNA, the CDR3 is TGTGCCAGCAGCCCTAACAGGGGGGAGGGACTGGGGCCCCAGCATTTT.

This chain links TRBV7-8 with TRBJ2-1; 11 nucleotides line up with TRBD2. CDR3 length equals 15 residues. V lost 3 bases and J lost 5; bases outside the gene matches: 3. CDR1 is SGHVS and CDR2 is FQNEAQ in the germline V gene. This CDR3 reads CASSFQGLADNEQFF. Written as DNA, the CDR3 is TGTGCCAGCAGCTTCCAGGGACTAGCGGACAATGAGCAGTTCTTC.

The V gene is TRBV6-6, the J gene TRBJ1-3; D remains unclear. Trimming shortened V by 8 bases and J by 1 base, and 18 bases separated the two germline ends. CDR1 MNHNY and CDR2 SVGAGI come from the germline V gene (reference sequence). The CDR3 runs 16 residues. CDR3: CASQPEALLSGNTIYF. The CDR3 nucleotides are TGTGCCAGCCAACCTGAGGCGCTATTATCTGGAAACACCATATATTTT.

The sample holds one count of this clone. This chain uses TRBV5-1 with TRBJ2-7, with D possibly matching TRBD1 (6 bases). V lost 7 bases and J 4 bases, leaving 15 bases between the germline ends. The CDR3 sequence is 13 residues long. Germline V lookup: CDR1 SGHRS, CDR2 YFSETQ. CDR3 DNA sequence: TGCGCCAGCCGGACAGCCCCTCAGTACGAGCAGTACTTC. Its translation: CASRTAPQYEQYF.

The J gene is TRBJ1-1, the V gene TRBV4-3, with a weak D call TRBD1 (5 bases). The V end lost 4 bases, the J end lost 1 base, and 10 bases lay between the germline ends. This CDR3 comprises 14 residues. Germline CDR1 LGHNA, CDR2 YSLEER. The CDR3 DNA reads TGCGCCAGCAGCCCCTGGGGCACGAACACTGAAGCTTTCTTT. Residues: CASSPWGTNTEAFF.

This clone was recorded only once. V is TRBV5-1 and J is TRBJ1-2; D unresolved. Trimming pared 4 bases from V and 1 base from J, leaving 11 bases between. CDR1 SGHRS and CDR2 YFSETQ come from the germline V gene. CDR3 length equals 14 residues. CDR3: CASSLDGLNYGYTF. In DNA, the CDR3 is TGCGCCAGCAGCCTGGACGGACTTAACTATGGCTACACCTTC.

The chain joins TRBV29-1 to TRBJ1-2; 9 bases fit TRBD1. With V trimmed by 1 base and J by 8 bases, 14 bases remained unmatched. CDR1 and CDR2 from the germline V gene are SQVTM and ANQGSEA. CDR3 length equals 16 residues. Here the CDR3 reads CSVEGDRDRAIGGYTF. The CDR3 nucleotides are TGCAGCGTTGAAGGGGATCGGGACAGGGCAATTGGAGGCTACACCTTC.

Worth noting for this clone: Sequence at one end of the junction differs from germline and may be a read error. The J gene is TRBJ1-6, the V gene TRBV5-1; D remains unclear. Germline values: CDR1 SGHRS, CDR2 YFSETQ. This CDR3 is 17 amino acids long. The CDR3 reads CVSSLEGRGSYNSPLHF. Here the CDR3 DNA reads TGCGTCAGCAGCTTAGAGGGCCGAGGGAGTTATAATTCACCCCTCCACTTT.

The chain carries TRBV27 and TRBJ2-4; tentatively, D is TRBD2 (6 bases). V was shortened by 4 bases and J by 4 bases, with 14 bases between the two germline ends. Germline CDR1 and CDR2: MNHEY and SMNVEV (reference sequence). The CDR3 has 15 residues. The chain's CDR3 is CASSWVGGLKNIQYF. In nucleotides, the CDR3 is TGTGCCAGCAGTTGGGTCGGGGGACTTAAAAACATTCAGTACTTC.

The sample holds one count of this clone. This rearrangement joins TRBV6-6 to TRBJ1-5; 7 bases map to TRBD1. Germline CDR1 MNHNY, CDR2 SVGAGI (reference sequence). The CDR3 extends over 13 amino acids. With V trimmed by 3 bases and J by 7 bases, 3 bases remained unmatched. Here the CDR3 DNA reads TGTGCCAGCAGTTATCAAGGGGGCCAGCCCCAGCATTTT. Translated, it gives CASSYQGGQPQHF.

The rearrangement joins TRBV4-3 to TRBJ1-4; TRBD1 matches 12 bases. Germline CDR1 reads LGHNA; CDR2 reads YSLEER. V shed 1 base and J 5 bases; nucleotides not matched to a gene: 5. This CDR3 is 17 amino acids long. The CDR3 DNA sequence: TGCGCCAGCAGCCAAGCTGGGACAGGGGGCTTGAATGAAAAACTGTTTTTT. Amino acids: CASSQAGTGGLNEKLFF.

V is TRBV6-6 and J is TRBJ2-7; perhaps TRBD2 as D (5 bases). This CDR3 region has 13 residues. V lost 7 bases and J lost 3, with 13 bases in between. Germline V lookup: CDR1 MNHNY, CDR2 SVGAGI (reference sequence). The CDR3 here is CASKRERLYEQYF. CDR3 DNA: TGTGCCAGCAAGAGGGAGCGGCTCTACGAGCAGTACTTC.

A few counts support this clone. The rearrangement joins TRBV5-1 to TRBJ1-1; TRBD1 agrees at 7 bases. Germline CDR1 SGHRS, CDR2 YFSETQ. The CDR3 totals 15 residues. V was pared by 0 bases and J by 4 bases, with 6 bases of the junction left unmatched. The CDR3 reads CASSLDTGVSTEAFF. Written as DNA, the CDR3 is TGCGCCAGCAGCTTGGATACAGGGGTTTCCACTGAAGCTTTCTTT.

The rearrangement joins TRBV6-5 to TRBJ2-5; D unclear. The CDR3 length is 13 residues. Trimming took off 8 bases at V and 4 bases at J, with 14 bases between the two ends. The V gene's germline CDR1 is MNHEY and CDR2 SVGAGI. The CDR3 nucleotides are TGTGCCAGCCCCACTTTATCACCAGAGACCCAGTACTTC. Protein: CASPTLSPETQYF.

V is TRBV2 and J is TRBJ1-5; 8 bases line up with TRBD1. The CDR3 has 15 amino acids. Germline-derived CDR1 and CDR2 are SNHLY and FYNNEI. The junction had 9 bases not matched to a gene; V was cut back by 5 bases and J by 6 bases. The chain's CDR3 is CASSPGQGGGQPQHF. DNA for the CDR3: TGTGCCAGCAGTCCAGGACAGGGTGGGGGTCAGCCCCAGCATTTT.

This clone was observed a single time. The chain couples TRBV4-3 to TRBJ1-1, with 8 bases matching TRBD1. CDR1 and CDR2 from the germline V gene are LGHNA and YSLEER. The V gene end was trimmed by 3 bases and the J gene end by 4 bases; junction bases not matched to a gene: 4. The CDR3 consists of 14 residues. CDR3 sequence: CASSHSDRGTEAFF. The CDR3 DNA follows: TGCGCCAGCAGCCACTCCGACAGGGGCACTGAAGCTTTCTTT.

This rearrangement joins TRBV27 to TRBJ1-3, with D tentatively TRBD1 (6 bases). This CDR3 is 13 amino acids long. Germline-derived CDR1 and CDR2 are MNHEY and SMNVEV (reference sequence). V shed 2 bases and J shed 6 bases, with 8 bases lying between them. The CDR3 sequence is CASSLGGENTIYF. For the CDR3, the DNA is TGTGCCAGCAGTTTAGGGGGCGAAAACACCATATATTTT.

This rearrangement joins TRBV5-1 to TRBJ2-1; D is undetermined. CDR3 size: 15 residues. Trimming left V 0 bases short and J 1 base short, with 8 bases between. Germline V gene lookup returns CDR1 SGHRS and CDR2 YFSETQ. CDR3 bases: TGCGCCAGCAGCTTGGAGACTGGTTCCTACAATGAGCAGTTCTTC. Translating it yields CASSLETGSYNEQFF.

This chain uses TRBV25-1 with TRBJ1-1, with 9 bases fitting TRBD1. Looked up from germline, CDR1 is MGHDK and CDR2 is SYGVNS. Losses at the gene ends were 5 bases for V and 7 bases for J; bases not matched to a gene: 5. This CDR3 has 13 residues. The CDR3 DNA follows: TGTGCCAGCAGTCGACAGGGGGAGGGTGAAGCTTTCTTT. The encoded protein is CASSRQGEGEAFF.

This clone occurred a few times. The rearrangement uses TRBV4-1 and TRBJ1-2; 9 nucleotides align to TRBD1. The CDR3 has 16 residues. Germline assignment: CDR1 MGHRA and CDR2 YSYEKL. The junction had 8 bases not matched to a gene; V was cut back by 4 bases and J by 2 bases. This CDR3 reads CASSPPRTGDNYGYTF. Written as DNA, the CDR3 is TGCGCCAGCAGCCCTCCACGGACAGGGGACAACTATGGCTACACCTTC.